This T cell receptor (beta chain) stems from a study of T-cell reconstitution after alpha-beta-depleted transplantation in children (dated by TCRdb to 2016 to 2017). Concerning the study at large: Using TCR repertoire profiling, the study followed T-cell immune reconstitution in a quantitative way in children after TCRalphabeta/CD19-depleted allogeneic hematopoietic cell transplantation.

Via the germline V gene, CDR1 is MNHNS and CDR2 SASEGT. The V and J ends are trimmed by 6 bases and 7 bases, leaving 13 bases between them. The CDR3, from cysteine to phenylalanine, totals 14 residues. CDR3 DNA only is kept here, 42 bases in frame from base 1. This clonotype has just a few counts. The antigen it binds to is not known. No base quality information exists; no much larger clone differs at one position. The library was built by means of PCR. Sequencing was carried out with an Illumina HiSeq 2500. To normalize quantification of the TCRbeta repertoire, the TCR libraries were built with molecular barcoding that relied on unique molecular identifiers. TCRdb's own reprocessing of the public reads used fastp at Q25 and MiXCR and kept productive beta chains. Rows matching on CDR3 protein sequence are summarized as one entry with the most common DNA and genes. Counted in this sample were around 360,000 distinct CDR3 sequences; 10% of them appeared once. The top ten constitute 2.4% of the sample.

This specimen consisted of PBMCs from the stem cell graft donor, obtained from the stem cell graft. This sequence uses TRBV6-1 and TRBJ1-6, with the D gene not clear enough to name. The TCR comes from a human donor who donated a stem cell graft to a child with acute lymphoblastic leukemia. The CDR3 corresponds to CASRESRENSPLHF. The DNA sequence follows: TGTGCCAGCAGGGAAAGCAGAGAAAATTCACCCCTCCACTTT.